This TCR beta chain was obtained from a study of regulatory T cells in long-lasting Graves disease. As concerns this clonotype: What it binds is unknown.

Study conclusions and caveats: The persistent group shared about 2,700 public clonotypes, more than the 850 to 1,000 shared by new patients. Not thyroid tissue but only peripheral blood was studied.

Specified time point: persistent/refractory GD, antithyroid drugs over 5 years with positive TRAb. The authors made the TCR library using RNA they extracted from PBMCs. From each patient, about 8.3 milliliters of peripheral blood was drawn and collected into an EDTA anticoagulant tube. Building of the TCR beta libraries involved iRepertoire HTBI primers and Arm-PCR of CDR3 regions. TCRdb ran MiXCR on the multiplex PCR reads and lists one entry per CDR3 protein. The table records 350,000 to 500,000 distinct CDR3 sequences, under 25% of them present only once. The sequence derives from a female donor with Graves disease. The sample here was peripheral blood mononuclear cells (PBMCs), taken when the disease was refractory, from a patient treated with antithyroid drugs.

The CDR3 region has the DNA TGCAGTGCTAGGTCCACGAACACCGGGGAGCTGTTTTTT. This gives the protein CSARSTNTGELFF. The rearrangement joins TRBV20-1 to TRBJ2-2; the D is unclear. This CDR3 contains 13 residues. V gave up 3 bases and J gave up 0 bases, with 5 bases separating them. CDR1 DFQATT and CDR2 SNEGSKA come from the germline V gene (reference sequence).